These 21 T cell receptor beta chains were all obtained from the same sample, sequenced in a study of shared clonotypes between healthy human individuals. The assay was immunoSEQ multiplex PCR, and TCRdb's table has in-frame clones only and misses some. The sample includes roughly 2.2 million clones, more than 80% of them seen just once. Specimen: naive CD4+ T cells from PBMCs. Subset in this sample: CD45RA+ positively selected. The receptors were sampled from a man aged 18 to 29 in good health. Some clones in this sample may be carry-over from other donors' samples.

The rearrangement uses TRBV9 and TRBJ2-5; 8 positions match TRBD2. The CDR3 runs 14 residues. V lost 3 bases, J lost 2 bases, and 3 bases stayed unmatched. CDR1 is SGDLS and CDR2 is YYNGEE in the germline V gene. The chain's CDR3 is CASSGRLAQETQYF. The DNA for the CDR3 is TGTGCCAGCAGCGGGAGACTAGCGCAAGAGACCCAGTACTTC.

J is TRBJ2-7 and V is TRBV7-3; D gene unclear. In germline, CDR1 is SGHTA, CDR2 FQGTGA. Deletions cut 2 bases from V and 6 bases from J, with 17 bases between. The CDR3 spans 15 residues. Here the CDR3 reads CASSLEGLGFGEQYF. The CDR3 region has the DNA TGTGCCAGCAGCTTAGAAGGCCTAGGATTCGGCGAGCAGTACTTC.

V usage is TRBV9 and J usage is TRBJ2-1, with 7 bases identical to TRBD2. V gave up 3 bases and J gave up 7 bases; unmatched junction bases: 7. Germline loops: CDR1 SGDLS, CDR2 YYNGEE. CDR3 length equals 14 residues. The CDR3 region has the DNA TGTGCCAGCAGCGCGACCGGGACTACTAATGAGCAGTTCTTC. Translated: CASSATGTTNEQFF.

The V call is TRBV4-1, the J call TRBJ2-1, with D uncertain. Germline CDR1 and CDR2: MGHRA and YSYEKL. With 1 base removed from V and 6 bases from J, the gap between germline ends came to 7 bases. This CDR3 has 13 amino acids. The CDR3 sequence: CASSQAHSNEQFF. The CDR3 region has the DNA TGCGCCAGCAGCCAAGCCCATTCCAATGAGCAGTTCTTC.

The chain carries TRBV28 and TRBJ2-7; 11 bases align to TRBD2. The CDR3 is 16 amino acids. Per the germline V gene, CDR1 is MDHEN and CDR2 is SYDVKM. Trimming at V came to 8 bases and at J to 7 bases, leaving 16 bases not matched to a gene. The CDR3: CASGSSGRAYLQEQYF. The CDR3 DNA reads as TGTGCCAGCGGTAGTAGCGGGAGGGCCTATCTGCAGGAGCAGTACTTC.

Details on this clone: Other DNA sequences in this sample translate to the same CDR3. The chain carries TRBV28 and TRBJ1-2; D is undetermined. Germline values: CDR1 MDHEN, CDR2 SYDVKM. This CDR3 comprises 12 residues. V shed 1 base and J shed 2 bases, with 2 bases lying between them. In DNA, the CDR3 is TGTGCCAGCAGTTTATTGAACTATGGCTACACCTTC. It encodes CASSLLNYGYTF.

The chain combines TRBV5-1 with TRBJ2-3, with 7 nucleotides matching TRBD2. Trimming at V came to 2 bases and at J to 2 bases, leaving 2 bases not matched to a gene. In germline, CDR1 is SGHRS, CDR2 YFSETQ. The CDR3 loop spans 14 amino acids. CDR3 in amino acids: CASSFAGDTDTQYF. DNA of the CDR3: TGCGCCAGCAGCTTCGCGGGGGACACAGATACGCAGTATTTT.

This clone has a single count. This rearrangement joins TRBV19 to TRBJ2-7; D may be TRBD1 (6 bases). The CDR3 has 14 amino acids. Trimming cost V 5 bases and J 0 bases, with 11 bases left between them. Germline-derived CDR1 and CDR2 are LNHDA and SQIVND (reference sequence). The CDR3 nucleotides read TGTGCCAGTAGTTTTGACAGGAGCTCCTACGAGCAGTACTTC. This translates into CASSFDRSSYEQYF.

Here the CDR3 reads CASSAVAGVTDTQYF. The CDR3 DNA reads TGCGCCAGCAGCGCCGTAGCGGGAGTGACAGATACGCAGTATTTT. The chain recombines TRBV5-1 with TRBJ2-3; the match to TRBD2 covers 9 bases. J lost 3 bases, V lost 4 bases, and 6 bases had no gene match. Germline V CDR1 and CDR2: SGHRS, YFSETQ. CDR3 length: 15 residues.

The chain uses TRBV4-3 and TRBJ1-5; no clear D. Germline CDR1 reads LGHNA; CDR2 reads YSLEER. This CDR3 spans 15 amino acids. The V end was cut by 4 bases, the J end by 2 bases, with 12 bases between. In nucleotides, the CDR3 is TGCGCCAGCAGCCTTTATAAGCAGGGCAATCAGCCCCAGCATTTT. This sequence encodes CASSLYKQGNQPQHF.

The rearrangement links TRBV7-9 to TRBJ2-3; D may be TRBD2 (7 bases). V lost 3 bases and J lost 4, with 11 bases in between. This CDR3 is 14 amino acids long. Germline assignment: CDR1 SEHNR and CDR2 FQNEAQ (reference sequence). The CDR3 DNA follows: TGTGCCAGCAGCTTTGGGGGGGCATCAGATACGCAGTATTTT. It specifies CASSFGGASDTQYF.

The rearrangement uses TRBV28 and TRBJ1-5; no reliable D call. Germline CDR1 and CDR2: MDHEN and SYDVKM. CDR3 size: 14 residues. V shed 6 bases and J shed 4 bases, with 13 bases lying between them. The CDR3 DNA is TGTGCCAGCAGCGTATCCCGGGCGAATCAGCCCCAGCATTTT. Protein product: CASSVSRANQPQHF.

This chain connects TRBV5-8 to TRBJ2-3; 8 bases map to TRBD2. Germline lookup yields CDR1 SGHTS and CDR2 YDEGEE. V lost 2 bases and J lost 2; bases outside the gene matches: 4. The CDR3 has 15 amino acids. CDR3 sequence (DNA): TGTGCCAGCAGCTTTAACGGGAGGGCCACAGATACGCAGTATTTT. Its translation: CASSFNGRATDTQYF.

V usage is TRBV6-1 and J usage is TRBJ1-1, with 7 positions matching TRBD1. V gave up 3 bases and J gave up 4 bases; unmatched junction bases: 5. Germline CDR1 MNHNS, CDR2 SASEGT. CDR3 length: 14 amino acids. The CDR3: CASSEIQGLTEAFF. The CDR3 DNA reads as TGTGCCAGCAGTGAGATACAGGGGCTCACTGAAGCTTTCTTT.

The rearrangement joins TRBV28 to TRBJ1-2; D remains ambiguous. The germline gives CDR1 MDHEN, CDR2 SYDVKM. There are 12 residues in the CDR3. The V end was cut by 4 bases, the J end by 7 bases, with 10 bases between. This chain's CDR3 is CASSYRMAGYTF. The CDR3 region has the DNA TGTGCCAGCAGTTATCGGATGGCTGGCTACACCTTC.

The V gene is TRBV11-3, the J gene TRBJ2-7; a weak D match, TRBD2 (5 bases). Trimming cost V 5 bases and J 5 bases, with 19 bases left between them. The germline CDR1 and CDR2 sequences are SGHNT and YENEEA. The CDR3 runs 15 residues. The CDR3 is CASSPSRTSADEQYF. In DNA form, the CDR3 reads TGTGCCAGCAGCCCTAGCCGCACGTCGGCCGACGAGCAGTACTTC.

The genes are TRBV5-4 and TRBJ2-2, with 10 bases aligning to TRBD2. CDR1 and CDR2 (germline): SGHNT, YYREEE (reference sequence). Trimming at V came to 3 bases and at J to 4 bases, leaving 9 bases not matched to a gene. The CDR3 runs 17 residues. The CDR3 DNA sequence: TGTGCCAGCAGCTCAAGCGGGAGGGCCGCAAGCACCGGGGAGCTGTTTTTT. Residues: CASSSSGRAASTGELFF. Looking up the rest from reference TRBV5-4 and TRBJ2-2 gives the full variable domain: ETGVTQSPTHLIKTRGQQVTLRCSSQSGHNTVSWYQQALGQGPQFIFQYYREEENGRGNFPPRFSGLQFPNYSSELNVNALELDDSALYLCASSSSGRAASTGELFFGEGSRLTVL.

The sample holds a few counts of this clone. V is TRBV7-9 and J is TRBJ1-2, with a possible D match to TRBD1 (6 bases). The CDR3 loop spans 15 amino acids. V lost 2 bases, J lost 4 bases, and 14 bases lay in between. Germline-derived CDR1 and CDR2 are SEHNR and FQNEAQ (reference sequence). DNA of the CDR3: TGTGCCAGCAGCTTACGGACAGCCCCGCTCTATGGCTACACCTTC. The encoded protein is CASSLRTAPLYGYTF.

On this clone: Other DNA sequences of this sample code for an identical CDR3. The chain has TRBV28 and TRBJ1-2; the match to TRBD1 covers 9 bases. Germline CDR1 and CDR2: MDHEN and SYDVKM. The CDR3 totals 12 residues. Trimming removed 8 bases from V and 4 bases from J; junction bases left unmatched: 2. CDR3 loop: CASRQGGYGYTF. The CDR3 DNA reads as TGTGCCAGCCGACAGGGGGGCTATGGCTACACCTTC.

A word on this clone: Other DNA sequences within the sample encode an identical CDR3. V and J are TRBV28 and TRBJ2-1; D not resolved. The CDR3 consists of 12 residues. Trimming stripped 6 bases from V and 2 bases from J, with 5 bases between. The V gene's germline CDR1 is MDHEN and CDR2 SYDVKM. CDR3 protein: CASRGPYNEQFF. CDR3 DNA sequence: TGTGCCAGCAGGGGTCCCTACAATGAGCAGTTCTTC.

The V gene is TRBV5-1, the J gene TRBJ1-1; D is undetermined. Trimming stripped 5 bases from V and 1 base from J, with 9 bases between. This CDR3 is 13 amino acids long. Germline V gives CDR1 SGHRS, CDR2 YFSETQ. CDR3 protein: CASREATNTEAFF. In nucleotides, the CDR3 is TGCGCCAGCAGGGAGGCCACGAACACTGAAGCTTTCTTT.